A single sample gave rise to the 32 T cell receptor beta chains below, sequenced in a study of blood T cell repertoires in COVID-19. Method: immunoSEQ multiplex PCR; TCRdb's copy keeps in-frame clones and lacks some. Of about 220,000 clones listed, around 80% are singletons. Specimen: peripheral blood. The source of these receptors is a man between 50 and 59 years old with active or convalescent COVID-19.

This clone was detected only a few times. CDR3 sequence reads: CASSRNPGTGMNTEAFF. In nucleotides, the CDR3 is TGTGCCAGCTCACGAAACCCCGGGACAGGCATGAACACTGAAGCTTTCTTT. The V and J genes are TRBV18 and TRBJ1-1; TRBD1 agrees at 8 bases. This CDR3 is built from 17 residues. V lost 4 bases, J lost 0 bases, and 10 bases stayed unmatched. Germline-derived CDR1 and CDR2 are KGHSH and LQKENI.

This clone has only a few counts. This chain uses TRBV11-2 with TRBJ1-1; no firm D call. Deletions cut 2 bases from V and 1 base from J, with 5 bases between. Germline CDR1 and CDR2: SGHAT and FQNNGV. The CDR3 loop spans 13 amino acids. The CDR3 sequence: CASSLPGNTEAFF. DNA for the CDR3: TGTGCCAGCAGCTTACCCGGGAACACTGAAGCTTTCTTT.

The chain has TRBV7-2 and TRBJ2-1, with a possible D match to TRBD1 (6 bases). The CDR3 runs to 14 residues. With 1 base removed from V and 6 bases from J, the gap between germline ends came to 10 bases. Germline CDR1 reads SGHTA; CDR2 reads FQGNSA. Here the CDR3 reads CASSLGTVGNEQFF. CDR3 in DNA: TGTGCCAGCAGCTTAGGGACAGTAGGCAATGAGCAGTTCTTC.

As DNA, the CDR3 is TGCGCCAGCAGCTTGGATCCGGGAGGGAATGAAAAACTGTTTTTT. Protein product: CASSLDPGGNEKLFF. This sequence joins TRBV5-1 and TRBJ1-4; D remains ambiguous. CDR3 length: 15 residues. The germline CDR1 and CDR2 sequences are SGHRS and YFSETQ. With 0 bases removed from V and 5 bases from J, the gap between germline ends came to 11 bases.

The rearrangement links TRBV5-4 to TRBJ2-1; D is perhaps TRBD1 (6 bases). Germline V gives CDR1 SGHNT, CDR2 YYREEE (reference sequence). Trimming removed 4 bases from V and 3 bases from J, with 14 bases in between. This CDR3 has 15 residues. The CDR3 DNA reads as TGTGCCAGCAGCGACGGACAGAGCAACTACAATGAGCAGTTCTTC. Translation: CASSDGQSNYNEQFF. The full variable domain, with the rest looked up from reference TRBV5-4 and TRBJ2-1, is ETGVTQSPTHLIKTRGQQVTLRCSSQSGHNTVSWYQQALGQGPQFIFQYYREEENGRGNFPPRFSGLQFPNYSSELNVNALELDDSALYLCASSDGQSNYNEQFFGPGTRLTVL.

This rearrangement joins TRBV5-1 to TRBJ2-2; TRBD1 matches 7 bases. The CDR3 loop spans 15 amino acids. Germline V lookup: CDR1 SGHRS, CDR2 YFSETQ. V gave up 4 bases and J gave up 4 bases; unmatched junction bases: 7. CDR3 sequence: CASSLETGLTGELFF. The CDR3 DNA reads TGCGCCAGCAGCCTGGAGACAGGGCTCACCGGGGAGCTGTTTTTT.

This rearrangement joins TRBV13 to TRBJ2-2; TRBD1 aligns across 10 bases. Per the germline V gene, CDR1 is PRHDT and CDR2 is FYEKMQ (reference sequence). This CDR3 is 17 amino acids long. Trimming removed 3 bases from V and 3 bases from J; junction bases left unmatched: 7. The CDR3 protein is CASSFYPGQGYTGELFF. DNA for the CDR3: TGTGCCAGCAGCTTTTACCCGGGACAGGGGTACACCGGGGAGCTGTTTTTT. The full variable domain, with the rest looked up from reference TRBV13 and TRBJ2-2, is AAGVIQSPRHLIKEKRETATLKCYPIPRHDTVYWYQQGPGQDPQFLISFYEKMQSDKGSIPDRFSAQQFSDYHSELNMSSLELGDSALYFCASSFYPGQGYTGELFFGEGSRLTVL.

The rearrangement links TRBV6-5 to TRBJ2-3; TRBD2 matches 7 bases. The length of the CDR3 is 15 residues. V dropped 11 bases and J dropped 3; count of bases not matched to a gene: 14. Germline lookup yields CDR1 MNHEY and CDR2 SVGAGI. The CDR3 DNA reads TGTGCCTACCATGCGGCGGGAGTGGGAACAGATACGCAGTATTTT. It is translated as CAYHAAGVGTDTQYF.

The chain is built from TRBV6-4 and TRBJ2-2; 10 bases line up with TRBD2. Losses at the gene ends were 6 bases for V and 0 bases for J; bases not matched to a gene: 10. CDR1 MRHNA and CDR2 SNTAGT come from the germline V gene. The CDR3 contains 18 residues. The CDR3 is CASRTPTSGNANTGELFF. The CDR3 DNA reads TGTGCCAGCAGGACCCCAACTAGCGGGAACGCGAACACCGGGGAGCTGTTTTTT.

The chain combines TRBV28 with TRBJ2-2; perhaps TRBD2 as D (5 bases). Trimming shortened V by 8 bases and J by 7 bases, and 8 bases separated the two germline ends. Per the germline V gene, CDR1 is MDHEN and CDR2 is SYDVKM. There are 11 residues in the CDR3. In nucleotides, the CDR3 is TGTGCCAGCCGGGGTATCGGGGAGCTGTTTTTT. Amino acids: CASRGIGELFF.

This chain connects TRBV11-2 to TRBJ2-7, with D possibly matching TRBD2 (6 bases). CDR1 SGHAT and CDR2 FQNNGV come from the germline V gene. The CDR3 is 15 residues long. Trimming took 0 bases from V and 2 from J, leaving 11 bases between them. Here the CDR3 DNA reads TGTGCCAGCAGCTTAGATGGGGGAGGCACCTACGAGCAGTACGTC. It specifies CASSLDGGGTYEQYV.

V is TRBV4-3 and J is TRBJ1-4, with D possibly TRBD1 on 5 matching bases. The CDR3 is 15 amino acids. V was trimmed by 2 bases and J by 5 bases, leaving 12 bases between them. Germline values: CDR1 LGHNA, CDR2 YSLEER. The CDR3 nucleotides read TGCGCCAGCAGCCAATCTTACCGGGGGAATGAAAAACTGTTTTTT. This encodes CASSQSYRGNEKLFF.

The V gene is TRBV20-1, the J gene TRBJ2-1; D unresolved. Trimming cost V 6 bases and J 10 bases, with 10 bases left between them. The germline V gene has CDR1 DFQATT and CDR2 SNEGSKA (reference sequence). The length of the CDR3 is 10 residues. The CDR3 nucleotides read TGCAGTGCCTTTAGTCGGGAGCAGTTCTTC. Its protein product is CSAFSREQFF.

DNA for the CDR3: TGCGCCAGCAGCTACCGGGAAAGCCCGGGAGGGGATACGCAGTATTTT. As protein: CASSYRESPGGDTQYF. The V and J genes are TRBV5-1 and TRBJ2-3; 8 bases are a match to TRBD2. V was clipped by 3 bases and J by 6 bases; unmatched bases: 12. Germline lookup yields CDR1 SGHRS and CDR2 YFSETQ. CDR3 size: 16 residues.

The genes are TRBV20-1 and TRBJ1-2; unclear D gene. This CDR3 has 11 residues. Germline V gene lookup returns CDR1 DFQATT and CDR2 SNEGSKA (reference sequence). The DNA of the CDR3 is TGCAGGGCGGGCTCGTTCTATGGCTACACCTTC. Amino acid sequence: CRAGSFYGYTF.

V is TRBV28 and J is TRBJ1-1; D possibly corresponds to TRBD1 (6 bases). There are 16 residues in the CDR3. V was shortened by 5 bases and J by 0 bases, with 16 bases between the two germline ends. Germline V gene lookup returns CDR1 MDHEN and CDR2 SYDVKM. The CDR3 DNA is TGTGCCAGCAGTCCTCCTGAGGGGGTTATGAACACTGAAGCTTTCTTT. It codes for CASSPPEGVMNTEAFF.

This rearrangement joins TRBV5-1 to TRBJ2-5; TRBD2 aligns across 12 bases. From germline, CDR1 is SGHRS and CDR2 YFSETQ. The length of the CDR3 is 17 residues. V was clipped by 0 bases and J by 4 bases; unmatched bases: 7. In DNA form, the CDR3 reads TGCGCCAGCAGCTTGGACGGGGCTAGCGGGGGGGCAGAGACCCAGTACTTC. Amino acids: CASSLDGASGGAETQYF. Full variable domain (missing parts from reference TRBV5-1 and TRBJ2-5): KAGVTQTPRYLIKTRGQQVTLSCSPISGHRSVSWYQQTPGQGLQFLFEYFSETQRNKGNFPGRFSGRQFSNSRSEMNVSTLELGDSALYLCASSLDGASGGAETQYFGPGTRLLVL.

The chain has TRBV18 and TRBJ2-7; 8 nucleotides agree with TRBD1. The V gene end was trimmed by 4 bases and the J gene end by 2 bases; junction bases not matched to a gene: 7. The CDR3 consists of 15 residues. CDR1 is KGHSH and CDR2 is LQKENI in the germline V gene. The CDR3 DNA reads as TGTGCCAGCTCACTCAGCGGACAGGGAGCCTACGAGCAGTACTTC. Encoded protein: CASSLSGQGAYEQYF.

The V and J genes are TRBV5-4 and TRBJ2-1; D not resolved. The length of the CDR3 is 16 residues. The germline V and J ends were trimmed by 3 bases and 0 bases, with 13 bases remaining between them. Germline CDR1 SGHNT, CDR2 YYREEE (reference sequence). Here the CDR3 DNA reads TGTGCCAGCAGCTCCCGCGGAACTACCTCCTACAATGAGCAGTTCTTC. Protein product: CASSSRGTTSYNEQFF.

The gene calls are TRBV5-1 and TRBJ2-3; weak D call: TRBD1 (5 bases). Germline V lookup: CDR1 SGHRS, CDR2 YFSETQ. V gave up 3 bases and J gave up 0 bases, with 14 bases separating them. The CDR3 is 16 amino acids. CDR3 sequence reads: CASSWKQVISTDTQYF. CDR3 bases: TGCGCCAGCAGCTGGAAACAGGTTATAAGCACAGATACGCAGTATTTT.

The chain is built from TRBV18 and TRBJ1-2, with D unclear. Germline V gene sequence: CDR1 KGHSH, CDR2 LQKENI. The V end lost 6 bases, the J end lost 4 bases, and 9 bases lay between the germline ends. The CDR3 runs 12 residues. In nucleotides, the CDR3 is TGTGCCAGCTCTTTAGAGGGCTATGGCTACACCTTC. It translates to CASSLEGYGYTF.

This chain links TRBV28 with TRBJ1-4; D gene unclear. The CDR3 spans 13 residues. Trimming pared 4 bases from V and 8 bases from J, leaving 11 bases between. The germline V gene encodes CDR1 MDHEN and CDR2 SYDVKM. CDR3 DNA sequence: TGTGCCAGCAGTTCCTTTGAGGGAGAAAAACTGTTTTTT. Its translation is CASSSFEGEKLFF.

The chain carries TRBV28 and TRBJ2-2, with 8 nucleotides matching TRBD1. V trimming: 5 bases; J trimming: 1 base; junction bases outside the gene matches: 3. There are 15 residues in the CDR3. The germline gives CDR1 MDHEN, CDR2 SYDVKM. CDR3 sequence reads: CASSMTGVNTGELFF. CDR3 nucleotides: TGTGCCAGCAGTATGACAGGGGTGAACACCGGGGAGCTGTTTTTT.

The V call is TRBV6-5, the J call TRBJ1-2; D unresolved. V lost 4 bases and J 10 bases, leaving 13 bases between the germline ends. The CDR3 is 12 residues long. CDR1 and CDR2 from the germline V gene are MNHEY and SVGAGI. CDR3 protein: CASSSTLQFYTF. The CDR3 DNA sequence: TGTGCCAGCAGTTCGACTTTACAATTCTACACCTTC.

This clone was recorded only once. This chain uses TRBV5-1 with TRBJ2-1; D is perhaps TRBD2 (6 bases). Germline assignment: CDR1 SGHRS and CDR2 YFSETQ. The CDR3 is 13 amino acids. The V gene lost 5 bases and the J gene lost 8 bases, with 14 bases spanning the gap. For the CDR3, the DNA is TGCGCCAGCAGTGGCGGGGAGTGGGATGAGCAGTTCTTC. Translation gives CASSGGEWDEQFF.

This clone appeared a few times. The chain carries TRBV5-8 and TRBJ1-1, with a tentative D call TRBD1 (5 bases). CDR3 size: 12 residues. V was cut by 5 bases and J by 7 bases, with 12 bases left in between. The germline V gene has CDR1 SGHTS and CDR2 YDEGEE. CDR3 coding DNA: TGTGCCAGCAGGTTACTGGGGGGTGAAGCTTTCTTT. It codes for CASRLLGGEAFF. The full variable domain, its missing parts supplied by reference TRBV5-8 and TRBJ1-1, is EAGVTQSPTHLIKTRGQQATLRCSPISGHTSVYWYQQALGLGLQFLLWYDEGEERNRGNFPPRFSGRQFPNYSSELNVNALELEDSALYLCASRLLGGEAFFGQGTRLTVV.

The J gene is TRBJ2-7, the V gene TRBV28, with D maybe TRBD2 (5 bases). Looked up from germline, CDR1 is MDHEN and CDR2 is SYDVKM. Deletions cut 7 bases from V and 3 bases from J, with 16 bases between. The CDR3 is 14 residues long. CDR3 in amino acids: CASTSGSGIYEQYF. The CDR3 DNA follows: TGTGCCAGCACGTCGGGGAGTGGGATCTACGAGCAGTACTTC.

J is TRBJ1-1 and V is TRBV28; weak D call: TRBD1 (6 bases). The CDR3 consists of 15 residues. Germline CDR1 and CDR2: MDHEN and SYDVKM. Trimming took off 6 bases at V and 5 bases at J, with 19 bases between the two ends. The CDR3: CASSSRYLQGTEAFF. The DNA of the CDR3 is TGTGCCAGCAGCTCACGATACCTACAGGGAACTGAAGCTTTCTTT.

The chain is built from TRBV7-2 and TRBJ1-2; D gene ambiguous. Trimming shortened V by 5 bases and J by 8 bases, and 15 bases separated the two germline ends. This CDR3 comprises 13 residues. Germline V gene sequence: CDR1 SGHTA, CDR2 FQGNSA. DNA for the CDR3: TGTGCCAGCAGCCCCTTGTCGACTGGGGGCTACACCTTC. Translated, it gives CASSPLSTGGYTF.

V and J are TRBV19 and TRBJ1-5, with D unclear. V was trimmed by 5 bases and J by 7 bases, leaving 9 bases between them. The CDR3 consists of 12 residues. CDR1 and CDR2 (germline): LNHDA, SQIVND (reference sequence). The CDR3 here is CASSPPRQPQHF. CDR3 nucleotides: TGTGCCAGTAGTCCCCCTAGGCAGCCCCAGCATTTT.

This rearrangement joins TRBV19 to TRBJ2-1, with a possible D match to TRBD2 (6 bases). Per germline, CDR1 LNHDA and CDR2 SQIVND (reference sequence). The CDR3 is 15 residues long. V gave up 7 bases and J gave up 4 bases, with 17 bases separating them. The CDR3 reads CASTTNGGGYNEQFF. Written as DNA, the CDR3 is TGTGCCAGTACTACAAACGGGGGTGGGTACAATGAGCAGTTCTTC.

The V gene is TRBV5-4, the J gene TRBJ2-5; possibly TRBD1 for D (6 bases). In germline, CDR1 is SGHNT, CDR2 YYREEE (reference sequence). The V gene lost 3 bases and the J gene lost 1 base, with 10 bases spanning the gap. The CDR3 length is 14 residues. The chain's CDR3 is CASSSRQVQETQYF. CDR3 coding DNA: TGTGCCAGCAGCTCCAGACAGGTCCAAGAGACCCAGTACTTC.